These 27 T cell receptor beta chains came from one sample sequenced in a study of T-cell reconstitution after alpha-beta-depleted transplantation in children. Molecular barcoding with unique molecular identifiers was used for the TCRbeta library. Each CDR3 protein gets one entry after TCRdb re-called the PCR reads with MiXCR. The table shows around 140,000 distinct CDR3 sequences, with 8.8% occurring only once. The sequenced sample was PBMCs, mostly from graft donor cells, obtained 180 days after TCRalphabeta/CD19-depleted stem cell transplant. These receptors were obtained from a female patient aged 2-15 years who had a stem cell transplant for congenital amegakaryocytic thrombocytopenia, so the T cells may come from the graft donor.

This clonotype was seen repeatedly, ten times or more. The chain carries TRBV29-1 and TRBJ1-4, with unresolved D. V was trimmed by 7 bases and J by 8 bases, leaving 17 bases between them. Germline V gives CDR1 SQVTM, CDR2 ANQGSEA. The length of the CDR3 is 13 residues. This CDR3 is CSAEETRGEKLFF. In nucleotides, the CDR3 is TGCAGCGCCGAAGAGACAAGAGGGGAAAAACTGTTTTTT. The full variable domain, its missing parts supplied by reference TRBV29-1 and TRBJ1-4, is SAVISQKPSRDICQRGTSLTIQCQVDSQVTMMFWYRQQPGQSLTLIATANQGSEATYESGFVIDKFPISRPNLTFSTLTVSNMSPEDSSIYLCSAEETRGEKLFFGSGTQLSVL.

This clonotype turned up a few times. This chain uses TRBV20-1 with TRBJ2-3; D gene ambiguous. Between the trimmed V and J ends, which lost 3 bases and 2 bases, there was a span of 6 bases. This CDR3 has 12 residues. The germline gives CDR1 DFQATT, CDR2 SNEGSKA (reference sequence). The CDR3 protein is CSASRLTDTQYF. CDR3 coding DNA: TGCAGTGCTAGCAGACTCACAGATACGCAGTATTTT.

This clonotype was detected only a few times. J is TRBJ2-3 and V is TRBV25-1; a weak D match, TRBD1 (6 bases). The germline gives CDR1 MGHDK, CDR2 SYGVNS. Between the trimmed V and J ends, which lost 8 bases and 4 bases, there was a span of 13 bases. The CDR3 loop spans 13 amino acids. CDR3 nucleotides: TGTGCCAGCGGGGGCTTCATGCCAGATACGCAGTATTTT. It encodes CASGGFMPDTQYF.

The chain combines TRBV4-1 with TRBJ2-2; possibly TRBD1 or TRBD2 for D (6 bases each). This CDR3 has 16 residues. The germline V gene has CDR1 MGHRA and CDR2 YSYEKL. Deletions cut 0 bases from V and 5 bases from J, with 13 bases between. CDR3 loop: CASSQDFQGRTGELFF. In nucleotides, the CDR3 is TGCGCCAGCAGCCAAGACTTCCAGGGGAGGACCGGGGAGCTGTTTTTT.

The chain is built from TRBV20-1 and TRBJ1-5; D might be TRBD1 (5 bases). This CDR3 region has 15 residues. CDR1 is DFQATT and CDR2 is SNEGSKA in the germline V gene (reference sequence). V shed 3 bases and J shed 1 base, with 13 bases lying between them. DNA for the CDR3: TGCAGTGCTAGCCGGGGACGGTACAGCAATCAGCCCCAGCATTTT. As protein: CSASRGRYSNQPQHF.

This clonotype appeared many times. CDR3 coding DNA: TGTGCCAGCAGTCCACGGATCACCCCGGGGGCCTACGAGCAGTACTTC. Translation gives CASSPRITPGAYEQYF. This chain connects TRBV12-3 or TRBV12-4 to TRBJ2-7; perhaps TRBD2 as D (6 bases). The CDR3 has 16 amino acids. V gave up 5 bases and J gave up 2 bases, with 19 bases separating them.

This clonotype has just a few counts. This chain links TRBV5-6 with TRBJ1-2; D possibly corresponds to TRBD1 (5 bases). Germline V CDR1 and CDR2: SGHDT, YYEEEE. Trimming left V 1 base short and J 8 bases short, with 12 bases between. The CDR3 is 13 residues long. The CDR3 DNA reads TGTGCCAGCAGCTTGCCGTACAGGCGGGGCTACACCTTC. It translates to CASSLPYRRGYTF.

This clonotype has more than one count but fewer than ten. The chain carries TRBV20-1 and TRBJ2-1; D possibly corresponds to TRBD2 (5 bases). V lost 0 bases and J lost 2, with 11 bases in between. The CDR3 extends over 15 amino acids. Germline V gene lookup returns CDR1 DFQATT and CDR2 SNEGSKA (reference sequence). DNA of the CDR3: TGCAGTGCTAGAGAATCTGGAGGTCCCTACAATGAGCAGTTCTTC. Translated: CSARESGGPYNEQFF.

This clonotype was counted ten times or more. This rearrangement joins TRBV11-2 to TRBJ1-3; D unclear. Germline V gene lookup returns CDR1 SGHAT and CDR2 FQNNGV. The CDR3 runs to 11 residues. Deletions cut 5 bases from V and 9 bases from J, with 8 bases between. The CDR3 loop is CASSHLSTIYF. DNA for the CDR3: TGTGCCAGCAGCCACCTGAGCACCATATATTTT.

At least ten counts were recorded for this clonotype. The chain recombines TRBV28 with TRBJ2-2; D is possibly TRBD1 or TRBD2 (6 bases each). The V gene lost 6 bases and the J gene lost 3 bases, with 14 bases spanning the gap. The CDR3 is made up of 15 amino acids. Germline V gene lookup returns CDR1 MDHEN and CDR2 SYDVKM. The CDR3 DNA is TGTGCCAGCAGCGAAGGGGGGCGCCACACCGGGGAGCTGTTTTTT. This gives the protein CASSEGGRHTGELFF.

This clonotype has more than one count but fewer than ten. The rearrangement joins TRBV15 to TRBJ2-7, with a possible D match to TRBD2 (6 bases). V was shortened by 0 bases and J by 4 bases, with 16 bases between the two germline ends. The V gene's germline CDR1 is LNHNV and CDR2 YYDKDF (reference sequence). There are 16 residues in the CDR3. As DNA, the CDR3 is TGTGCCACCAGCAGAGATCGTGGCGGGGAATTTTACGAGCAGTACTTC. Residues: CATSRDRGGEFYEQYF.

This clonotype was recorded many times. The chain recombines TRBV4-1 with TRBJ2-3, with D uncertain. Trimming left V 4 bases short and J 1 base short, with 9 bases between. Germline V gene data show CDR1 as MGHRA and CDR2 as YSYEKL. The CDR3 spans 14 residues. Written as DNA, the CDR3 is TGCGCCAGCAGCCCCCTCCTACGCACAGATACGCAGTATTTT. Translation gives CASSPLLRTDTQYF.

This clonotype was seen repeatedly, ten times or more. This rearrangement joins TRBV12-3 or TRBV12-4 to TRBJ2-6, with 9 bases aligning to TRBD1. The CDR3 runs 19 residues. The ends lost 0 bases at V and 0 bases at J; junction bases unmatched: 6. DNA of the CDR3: TGTGCCAGCAGTTTAGCTTGGACAGGGGTATACTCTGGGGCCAACGTCCTGACTTTC. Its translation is CASSLAWTGVYSGANVLTF.

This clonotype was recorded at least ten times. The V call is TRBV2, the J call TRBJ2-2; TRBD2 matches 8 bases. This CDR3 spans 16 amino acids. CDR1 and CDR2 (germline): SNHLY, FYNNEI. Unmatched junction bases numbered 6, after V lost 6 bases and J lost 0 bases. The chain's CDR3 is CASRRSSGTNTGELFF. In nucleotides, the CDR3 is TGTGCCAGCAGGAGGAGTAGCGGGACGAACACCGGGGAGCTGTTTTTT.

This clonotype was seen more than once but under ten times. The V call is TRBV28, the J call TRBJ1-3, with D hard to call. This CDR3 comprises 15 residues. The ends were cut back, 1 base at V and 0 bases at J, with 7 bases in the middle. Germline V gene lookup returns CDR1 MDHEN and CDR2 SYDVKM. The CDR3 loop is CASSLFPHSGNTIYF. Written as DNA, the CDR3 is TGTGCCAGCAGTTTATTCCCGCACTCTGGAAACACCATATATTTT.

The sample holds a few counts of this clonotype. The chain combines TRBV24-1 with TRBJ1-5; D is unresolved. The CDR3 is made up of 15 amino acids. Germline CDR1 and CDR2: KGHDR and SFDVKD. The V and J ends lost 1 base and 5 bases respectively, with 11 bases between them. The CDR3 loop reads CATSDLGPEDQPQHF. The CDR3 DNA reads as TGTGCCACCAGTGATTTAGGGCCAGAAGATCAGCCCCAGCATTTT.

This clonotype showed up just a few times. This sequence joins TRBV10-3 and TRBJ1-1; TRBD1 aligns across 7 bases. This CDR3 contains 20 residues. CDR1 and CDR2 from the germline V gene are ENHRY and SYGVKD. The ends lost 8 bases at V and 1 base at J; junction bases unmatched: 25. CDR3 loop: CAIPERYPRDSLPTNTEAFF. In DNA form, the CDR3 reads TGTGCCATCCCCGAGCGATACCCACGGGACAGTCTTCCTACGAACACTGAAGCTTTCTTT.

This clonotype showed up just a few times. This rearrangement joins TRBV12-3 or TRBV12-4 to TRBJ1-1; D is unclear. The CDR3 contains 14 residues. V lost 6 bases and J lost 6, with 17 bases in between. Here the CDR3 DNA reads TGTGCCAGCAGCCCTCAGGTCGATTTCTCTGAAGCTTTCTTT. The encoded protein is CASSPQVDFSEAFF.

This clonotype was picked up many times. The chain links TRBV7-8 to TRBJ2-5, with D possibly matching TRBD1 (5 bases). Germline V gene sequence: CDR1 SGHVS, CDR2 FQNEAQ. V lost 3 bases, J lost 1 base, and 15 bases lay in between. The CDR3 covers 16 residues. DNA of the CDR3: TGTGCCAGCAGCTTTATCATCCTTAGGGGCCAAGAGACCCAGTACTTC. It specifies CASSFIILRGQETQYF.

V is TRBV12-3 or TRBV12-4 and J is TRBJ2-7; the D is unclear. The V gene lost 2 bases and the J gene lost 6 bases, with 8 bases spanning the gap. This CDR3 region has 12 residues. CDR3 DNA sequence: TGTGCCAGCAGTTTATCCCCAGCCGAGCAGTACTTC. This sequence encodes CASSLSPAEQYF.

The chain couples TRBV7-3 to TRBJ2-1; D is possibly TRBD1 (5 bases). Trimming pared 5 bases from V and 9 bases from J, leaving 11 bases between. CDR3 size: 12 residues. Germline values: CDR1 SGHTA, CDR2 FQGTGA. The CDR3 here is CASSQARGEQFF. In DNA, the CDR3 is TGTGCCAGCAGCCAAGCTAGGGGTGAGCAGTTCTTC.

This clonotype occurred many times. CDR3 in DNA: TGTGCCAGCAGTTGGACTAGCGGGACAGATACGCAGTATTTT. Its protein is CASSWTSGTDTQYF. This chain uses TRBV12-3 or TRBV12-4 with TRBJ2-3; 11 bases are a match to TRBD2. The V and J ends lost 4 bases and 3 bases, in that order; junction bases with no gene match: 0. CDR3 size: 14 residues.

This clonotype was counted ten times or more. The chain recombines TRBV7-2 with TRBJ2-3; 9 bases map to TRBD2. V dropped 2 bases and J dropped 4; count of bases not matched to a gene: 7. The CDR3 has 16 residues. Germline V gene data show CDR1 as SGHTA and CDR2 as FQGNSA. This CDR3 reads CASSLLRRGGPDTQYF. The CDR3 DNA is TGTGCCAGCAGCTTACTAAGGCGGGGGGGACCAGATACGCAGTATTTT.

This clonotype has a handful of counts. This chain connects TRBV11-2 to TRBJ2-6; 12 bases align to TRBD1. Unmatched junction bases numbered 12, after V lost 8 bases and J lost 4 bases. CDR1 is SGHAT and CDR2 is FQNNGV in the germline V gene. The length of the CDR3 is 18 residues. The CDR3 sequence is CASPESGTGGSGANVLTF. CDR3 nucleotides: TGTGCCAGCCCCGAATCCGGGACAGGGGGCTCCGGGGCCAACGTCCTGACTTTC.

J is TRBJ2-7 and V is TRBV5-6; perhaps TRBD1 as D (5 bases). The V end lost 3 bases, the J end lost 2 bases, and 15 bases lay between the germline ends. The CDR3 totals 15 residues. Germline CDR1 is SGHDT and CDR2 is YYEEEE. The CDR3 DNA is TGTGCCAGCAGCTCTGTGAGACAGTACCCCTACGAGCAGTACTTC. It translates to CASSSVRQYPYEQYF.

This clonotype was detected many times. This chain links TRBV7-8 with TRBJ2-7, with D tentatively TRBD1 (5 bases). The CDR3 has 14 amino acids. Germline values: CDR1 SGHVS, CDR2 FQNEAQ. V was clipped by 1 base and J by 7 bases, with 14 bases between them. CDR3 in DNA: TGTGCCAGCAGCTTAGGACCAGGGTTTGGAGAGCAGTACTTC. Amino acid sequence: CASSLGPGFGEQYF.

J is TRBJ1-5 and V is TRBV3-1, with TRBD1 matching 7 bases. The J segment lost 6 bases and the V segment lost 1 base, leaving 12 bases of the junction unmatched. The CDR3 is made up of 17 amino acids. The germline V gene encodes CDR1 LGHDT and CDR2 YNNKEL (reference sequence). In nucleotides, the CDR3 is TGTGCCAGCAGCCAAGTCGGGCTAACAGGGGACAGTCAGCCCCAGCATTTT. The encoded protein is CASSQVGLTGDSQPQHF.